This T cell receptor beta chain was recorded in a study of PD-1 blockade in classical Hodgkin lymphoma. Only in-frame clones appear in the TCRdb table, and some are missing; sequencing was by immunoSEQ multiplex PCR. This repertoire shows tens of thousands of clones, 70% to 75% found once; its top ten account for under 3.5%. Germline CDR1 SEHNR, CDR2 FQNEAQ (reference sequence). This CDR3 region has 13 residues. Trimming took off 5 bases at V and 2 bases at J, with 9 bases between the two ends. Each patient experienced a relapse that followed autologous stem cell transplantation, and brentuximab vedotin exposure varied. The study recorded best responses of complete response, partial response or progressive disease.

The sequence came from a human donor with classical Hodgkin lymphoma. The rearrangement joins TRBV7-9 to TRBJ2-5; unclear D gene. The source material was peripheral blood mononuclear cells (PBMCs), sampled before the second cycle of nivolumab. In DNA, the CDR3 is TGTGCCAGCAGCCACGTGGGTCAAGAGACCCAGTACTTC. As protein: CASSHVGQETQYF. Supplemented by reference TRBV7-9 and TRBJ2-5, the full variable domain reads DTGVSQNPRHKITKRGQNVTFRCDPISEHNRLYWYRQTLGQGPEFLTYFQNEAQLEKSRLLSDRFSAERPKGSFSTLEIQRTEQGDSAMYLCASSHVGQETQYFGPGTRLLVL.